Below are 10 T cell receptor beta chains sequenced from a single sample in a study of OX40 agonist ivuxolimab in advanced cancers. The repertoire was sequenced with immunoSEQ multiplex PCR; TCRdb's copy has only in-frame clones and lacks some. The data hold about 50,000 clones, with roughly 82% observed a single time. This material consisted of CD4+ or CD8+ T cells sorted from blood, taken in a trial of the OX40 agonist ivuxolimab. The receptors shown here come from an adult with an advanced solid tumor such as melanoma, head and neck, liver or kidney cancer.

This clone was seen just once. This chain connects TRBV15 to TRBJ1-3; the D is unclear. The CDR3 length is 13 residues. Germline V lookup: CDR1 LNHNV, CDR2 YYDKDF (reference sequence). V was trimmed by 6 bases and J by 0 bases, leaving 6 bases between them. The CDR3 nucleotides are TGTGCCACCAGGATACCCTCTGGAAACACCATATATTTT. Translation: CATRIPSGNTIYF. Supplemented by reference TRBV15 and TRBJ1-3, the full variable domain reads DAMVIQNPRYQVTQFGKPVTLSCSQTLNHNVMYWYQQKSSQAPKLLFHYYDKDFNNEADTPDNFQSRRPNTSFCFLDIRSPGLGDTAMYLCATRIPSGNTIYFGEGSWLTVV.

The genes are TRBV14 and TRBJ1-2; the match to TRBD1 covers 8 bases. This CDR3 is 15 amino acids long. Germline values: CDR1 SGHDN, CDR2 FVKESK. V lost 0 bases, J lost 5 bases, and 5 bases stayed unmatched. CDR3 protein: CASSQELGQVYGYTF. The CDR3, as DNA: TGTGCCAGCAGCCAAGAACTGGGACAGGTGTATGGCTACACCTTC.

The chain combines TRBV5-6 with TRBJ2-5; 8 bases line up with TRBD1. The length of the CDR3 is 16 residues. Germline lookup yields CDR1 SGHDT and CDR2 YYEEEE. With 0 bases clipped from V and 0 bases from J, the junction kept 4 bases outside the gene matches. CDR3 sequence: CASSLDRGQDQETQYF. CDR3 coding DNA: TGTGCCAGCAGCTTGGATCGGGGACAGGACCAAGAGACCCAGTACTTC.

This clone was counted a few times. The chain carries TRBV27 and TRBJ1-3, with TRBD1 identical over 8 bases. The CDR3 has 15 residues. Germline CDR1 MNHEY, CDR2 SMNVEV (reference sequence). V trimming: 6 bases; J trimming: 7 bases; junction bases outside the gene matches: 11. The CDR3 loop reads CASRPRTGSRNTIYF. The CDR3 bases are TGTGCCAGCAGGCCGCGGACAGGGTCCCGCAACACCATATATTTT.

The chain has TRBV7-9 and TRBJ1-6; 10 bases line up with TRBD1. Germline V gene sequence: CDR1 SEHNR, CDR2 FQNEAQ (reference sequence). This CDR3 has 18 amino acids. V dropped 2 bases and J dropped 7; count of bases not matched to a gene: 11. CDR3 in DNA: TGTGCCAGCAGCTTACCTAAGGGACAGGGGACGGCAAATTCACCCCTCCACTTT. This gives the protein CASSLPKGQGTANSPLHF.

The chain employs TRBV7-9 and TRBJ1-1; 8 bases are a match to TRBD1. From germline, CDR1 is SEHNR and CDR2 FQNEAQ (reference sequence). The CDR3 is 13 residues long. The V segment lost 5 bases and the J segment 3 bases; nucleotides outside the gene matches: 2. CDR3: CASSPTGDTEAFF. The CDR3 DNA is TGTGCCAGCAGCCCGACAGGGGACACTGAAGCTTTCTTT.

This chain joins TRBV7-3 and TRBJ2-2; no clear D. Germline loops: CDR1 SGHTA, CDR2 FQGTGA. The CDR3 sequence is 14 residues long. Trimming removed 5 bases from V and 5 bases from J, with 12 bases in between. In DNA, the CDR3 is TGTGCCAGCAGCCCCGGATCGAGGACCGGGGAGCTGTTTTTT. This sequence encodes CASSPGSRTGELFF.

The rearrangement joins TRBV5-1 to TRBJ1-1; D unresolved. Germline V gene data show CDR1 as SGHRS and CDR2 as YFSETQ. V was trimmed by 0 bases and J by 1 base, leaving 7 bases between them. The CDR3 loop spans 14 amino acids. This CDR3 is CASSLVSRNTEAFF. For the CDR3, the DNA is TGCGCCAGCAGCTTGGTTTCGAGGAACACTGAAGCTTTCTTT.

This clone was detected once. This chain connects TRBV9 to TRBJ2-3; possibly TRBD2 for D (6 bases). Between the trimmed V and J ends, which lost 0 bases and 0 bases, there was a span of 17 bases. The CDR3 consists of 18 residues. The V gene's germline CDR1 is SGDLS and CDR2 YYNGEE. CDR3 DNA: TGTGCCAGCAGCGTAGGGTATAGCGGTACTTCTAGCACAGATACGCAGTATTTT. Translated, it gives CASSVGYSGTSSTDTQYF. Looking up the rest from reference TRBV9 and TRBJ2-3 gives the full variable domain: DSGVTQTPKHLITATGQRVTLRCSPRSGDLSVYWYQQSLDQGLQFLIQYYNGEERAKGNILERFSAQQFPDLHSELNLSSLELGDSALYFCASSVGYSGTSSTDTQYFGPGTRLTVL.

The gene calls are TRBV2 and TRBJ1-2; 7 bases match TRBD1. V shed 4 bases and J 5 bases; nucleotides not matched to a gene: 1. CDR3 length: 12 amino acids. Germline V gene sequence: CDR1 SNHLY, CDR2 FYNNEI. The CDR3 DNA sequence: TGTGCCAGCAGTGTGACAGGGTATGGCTACACCTTC. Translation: CASSVTGYGYTF.